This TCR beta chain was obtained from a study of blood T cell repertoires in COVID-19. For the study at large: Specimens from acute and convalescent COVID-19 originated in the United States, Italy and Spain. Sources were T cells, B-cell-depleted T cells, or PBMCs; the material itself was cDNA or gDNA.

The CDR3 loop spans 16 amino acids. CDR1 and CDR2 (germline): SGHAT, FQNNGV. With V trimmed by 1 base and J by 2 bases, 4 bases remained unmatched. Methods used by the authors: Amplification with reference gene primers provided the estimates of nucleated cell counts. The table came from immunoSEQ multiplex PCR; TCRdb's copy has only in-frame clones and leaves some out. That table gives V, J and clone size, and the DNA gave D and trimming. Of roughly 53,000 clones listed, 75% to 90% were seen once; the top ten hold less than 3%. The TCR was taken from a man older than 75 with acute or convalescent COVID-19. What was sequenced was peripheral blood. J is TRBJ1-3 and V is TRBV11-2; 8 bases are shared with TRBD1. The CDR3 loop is CASSLGQGAAGNTIYF. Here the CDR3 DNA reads TGTGCCAGCAGCTTAGGGCAGGGGGCTGCTGGAAACACCATATATTTT.